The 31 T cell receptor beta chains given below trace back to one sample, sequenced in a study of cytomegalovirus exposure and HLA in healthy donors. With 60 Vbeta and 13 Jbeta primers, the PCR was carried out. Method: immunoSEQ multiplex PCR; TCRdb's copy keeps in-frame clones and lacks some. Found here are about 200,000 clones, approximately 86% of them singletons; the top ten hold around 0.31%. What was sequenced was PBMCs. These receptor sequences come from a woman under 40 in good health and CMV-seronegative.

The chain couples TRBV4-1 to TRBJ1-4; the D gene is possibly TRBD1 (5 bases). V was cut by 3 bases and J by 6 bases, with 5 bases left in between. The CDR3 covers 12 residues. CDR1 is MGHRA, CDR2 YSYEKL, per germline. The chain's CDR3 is CASSHRDEKLFF. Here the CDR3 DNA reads TGCGCCAGCAGCCACAGGGATGAAAAACTGTTTTTT.

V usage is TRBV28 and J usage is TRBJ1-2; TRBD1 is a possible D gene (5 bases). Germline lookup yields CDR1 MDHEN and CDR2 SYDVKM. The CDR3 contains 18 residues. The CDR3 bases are TGTGCTACATGGGGCAGTCCTCGCCTCGGTACTATTAACTATGGCTACACCTTC. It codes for CATWGSPRLGTINYGYTF.

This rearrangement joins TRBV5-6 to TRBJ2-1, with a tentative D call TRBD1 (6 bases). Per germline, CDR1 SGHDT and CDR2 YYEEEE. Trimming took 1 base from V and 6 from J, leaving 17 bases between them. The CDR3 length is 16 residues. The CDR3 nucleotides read TGTGCCAGCAGCTTGTTCCTTGGACAGAACACCAATGAGCAGTTCTTC. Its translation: CASSLFLGQNTNEQFF.

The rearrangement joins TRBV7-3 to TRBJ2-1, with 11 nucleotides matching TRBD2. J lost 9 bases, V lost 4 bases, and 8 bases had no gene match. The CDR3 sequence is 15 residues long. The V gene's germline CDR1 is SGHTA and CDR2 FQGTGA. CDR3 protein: CASSSRLAGITEQFF. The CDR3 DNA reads TGTGCCAGCAGCTCCCGACTAGCGGGAATTACTGAGCAGTTCTTC.

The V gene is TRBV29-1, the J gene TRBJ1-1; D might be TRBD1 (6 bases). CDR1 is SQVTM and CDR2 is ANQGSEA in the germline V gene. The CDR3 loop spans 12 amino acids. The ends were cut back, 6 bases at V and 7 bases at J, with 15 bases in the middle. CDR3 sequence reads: CSVAYREGEAFF. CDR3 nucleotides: TGCAGCGTGGCCTACAGGGAAGGTGAAGCTTTCTTT.

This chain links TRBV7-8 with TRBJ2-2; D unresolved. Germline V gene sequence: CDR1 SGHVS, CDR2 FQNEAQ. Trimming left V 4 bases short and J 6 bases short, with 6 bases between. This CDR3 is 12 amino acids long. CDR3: CASSSSPGELFF. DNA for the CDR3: TGTGCCAGCAGCTCTAGTCCCGGGGAGCTGTTTTTT.

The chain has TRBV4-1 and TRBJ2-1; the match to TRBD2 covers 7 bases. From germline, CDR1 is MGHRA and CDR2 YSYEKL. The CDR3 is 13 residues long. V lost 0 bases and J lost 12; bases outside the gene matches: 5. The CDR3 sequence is CASSQDPGRWQFF. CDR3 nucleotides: TGCGCCAGCAGCCAAGATCCCGGGAGGTGGCAGTTCTTC.

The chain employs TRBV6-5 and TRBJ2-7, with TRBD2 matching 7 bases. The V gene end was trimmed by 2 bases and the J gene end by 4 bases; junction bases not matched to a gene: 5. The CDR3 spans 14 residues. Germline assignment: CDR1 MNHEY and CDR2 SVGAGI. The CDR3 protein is CASSYPGGGYEQYF. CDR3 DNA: TGTGCCAGCAGTTACCCTGGGGGGGGGTACGAGCAGTACTTC.

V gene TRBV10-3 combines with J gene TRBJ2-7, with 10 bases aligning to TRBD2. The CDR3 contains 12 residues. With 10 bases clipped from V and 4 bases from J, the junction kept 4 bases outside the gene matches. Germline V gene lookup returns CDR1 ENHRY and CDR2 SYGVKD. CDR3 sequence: CATGLAFYEQYF. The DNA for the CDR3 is TGTGCCACGGGACTAGCGTTTTACGAGCAGTACTTC.

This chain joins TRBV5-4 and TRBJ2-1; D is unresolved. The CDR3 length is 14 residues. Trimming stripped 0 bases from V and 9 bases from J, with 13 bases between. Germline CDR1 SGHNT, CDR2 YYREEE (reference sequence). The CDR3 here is CASSLAGRHTEQFF. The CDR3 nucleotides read TGTGCCAGCAGCTTGGCTGGCCGACACACTGAGCAGTTCTTC. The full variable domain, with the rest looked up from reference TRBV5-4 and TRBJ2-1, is ETGVTQSPTHLIKTRGQQVTLRCSSQSGHNTVSWYQQALGQGPQFIFQYYREEENGRGNFPPRFSGLQFPNYSSELNVNALELDDSALYLCASSLAGRHTEQFFGPGTRLTVL.

CDR3 DNA: TGTGCCAGCTCACCGGCAGGTGGCAATGAGCAGTTCTTC. Its translation: CASSPAGGNEQFF. The V gene is TRBV18, the J gene TRBJ2-1; D is ambiguous. The CDR3 has 13 residues. With 3 bases removed from V and 6 bases from J, the gap between germline ends came to 9 bases. Germline values: CDR1 KGHSH, CDR2 LQKENI.

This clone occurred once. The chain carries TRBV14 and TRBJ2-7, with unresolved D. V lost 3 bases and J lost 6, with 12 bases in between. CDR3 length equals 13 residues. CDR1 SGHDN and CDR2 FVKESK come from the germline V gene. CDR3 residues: CASSQSFLREQYF. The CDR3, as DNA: TGTGCCAGCAGCCAGTCCTTCCTACGCGAGCAGTACTTC.

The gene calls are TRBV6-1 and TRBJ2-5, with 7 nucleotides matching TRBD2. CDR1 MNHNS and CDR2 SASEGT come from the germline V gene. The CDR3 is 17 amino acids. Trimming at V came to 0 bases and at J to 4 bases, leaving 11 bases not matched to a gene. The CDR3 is CASSEASWRESLETQYF. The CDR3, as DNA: TGTGCCAGCAGTGAAGCCTCCTGGCGGGAGAGCTTAGAGACCCAGTACTTC.

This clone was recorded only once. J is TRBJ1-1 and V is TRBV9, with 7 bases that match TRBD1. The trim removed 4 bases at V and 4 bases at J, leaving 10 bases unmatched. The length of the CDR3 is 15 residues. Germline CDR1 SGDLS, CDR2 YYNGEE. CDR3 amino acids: CASSPARPGGTEAFF. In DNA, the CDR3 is TGTGCCAGCAGCCCAGCGAGGCCAGGGGGCACTGAAGCTTTCTTT.

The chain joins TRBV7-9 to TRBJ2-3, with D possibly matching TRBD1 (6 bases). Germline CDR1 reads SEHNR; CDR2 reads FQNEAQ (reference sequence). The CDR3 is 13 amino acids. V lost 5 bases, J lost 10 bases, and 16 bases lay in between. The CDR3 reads CASSLQSRQAQYF. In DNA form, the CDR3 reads TGTGCCAGCAGCCTCCAGAGCCGACAGGCGCAGTATTTT.

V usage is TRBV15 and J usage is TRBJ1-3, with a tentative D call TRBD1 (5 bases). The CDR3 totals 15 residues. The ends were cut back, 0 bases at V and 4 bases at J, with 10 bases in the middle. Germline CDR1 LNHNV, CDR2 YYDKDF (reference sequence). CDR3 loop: CATSRDKTEGNTIYF. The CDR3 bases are TGTGCCACCAGCAGAGATAAGACAGAAGGAAACACCATATATTTT.

DNA for the CDR3: TGTGCCAGCAGGTTTAGCGGGGCGGGCTCCGGGGAGCTGTTTTTT. Encoded protein: CASRFSGAGSGELFF. The chain recombines TRBV27 with TRBJ2-2, with 8 bases lining up with TRBD2. This CDR3 comprises 15 residues. CDR1 is MNHEY and CDR2 is SMNVEV in the germline V gene (reference sequence). The ends lost 6 bases at V and 6 bases at J; junction bases unmatched: 9.

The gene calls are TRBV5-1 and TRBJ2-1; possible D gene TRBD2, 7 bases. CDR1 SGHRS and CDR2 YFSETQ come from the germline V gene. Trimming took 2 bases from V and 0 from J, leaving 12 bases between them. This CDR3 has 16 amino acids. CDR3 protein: CASSLRGASSYNEQFF. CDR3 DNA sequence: TGCGCCAGCAGCTTACGGGGGGCAAGCTCCTACAATGAGCAGTTCTTC.

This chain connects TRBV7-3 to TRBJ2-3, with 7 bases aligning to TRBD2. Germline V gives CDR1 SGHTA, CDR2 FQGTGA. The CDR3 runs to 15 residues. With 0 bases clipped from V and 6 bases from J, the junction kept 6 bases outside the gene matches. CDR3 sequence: CASSLTGGSADTQYF. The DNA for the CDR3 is TGTGCCAGCAGCTTAACCGGGGGGTCTGCCGATACGCAGTATTTT.

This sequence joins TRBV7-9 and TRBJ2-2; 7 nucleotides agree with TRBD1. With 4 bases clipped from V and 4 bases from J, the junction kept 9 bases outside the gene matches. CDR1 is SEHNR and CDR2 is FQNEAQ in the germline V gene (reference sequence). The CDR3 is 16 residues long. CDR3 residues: CASSSALQGTTGELFF. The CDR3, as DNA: TGTGCCAGCAGCTCCGCCCTACAGGGGACCACCGGGGAGCTGTTTTTT.

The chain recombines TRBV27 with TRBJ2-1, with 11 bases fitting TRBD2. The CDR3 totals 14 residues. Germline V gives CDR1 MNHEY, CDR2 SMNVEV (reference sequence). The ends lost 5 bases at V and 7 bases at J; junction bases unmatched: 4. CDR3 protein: CASSPGLAVNEQFF. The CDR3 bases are TGTGCCAGCAGTCCGGGACTAGCGGTTAATGAGCAGTTCTTC.

CDR3 residues: CASRVSKSTDTQYF. The CDR3 DNA follows: TGTGCCAGCAGAGTATCTAAGAGCACAGATACGCAGTATTTT. This sequence joins TRBV27 and TRBJ2-3; D is uncertain. The V gene's germline CDR1 is MNHEY and CDR2 SMNVEV (reference sequence). V lost 6 bases, J lost 0 bases, and 10 bases lay in between. This CDR3 is 14 amino acids long.

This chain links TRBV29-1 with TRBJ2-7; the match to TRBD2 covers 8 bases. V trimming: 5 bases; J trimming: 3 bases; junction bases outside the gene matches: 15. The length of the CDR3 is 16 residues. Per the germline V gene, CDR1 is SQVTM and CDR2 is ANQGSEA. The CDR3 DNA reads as TGCAGCGTTCACGGAATACGGTCAGCGGGAGACTACGAGCAGTACTTC. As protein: CSVHGIRSAGDYEQYF.

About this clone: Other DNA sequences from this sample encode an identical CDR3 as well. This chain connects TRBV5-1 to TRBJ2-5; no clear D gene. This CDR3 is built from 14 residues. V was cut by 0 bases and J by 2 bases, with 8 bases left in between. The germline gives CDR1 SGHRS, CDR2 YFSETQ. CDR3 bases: TGCGCCAGCAGCTTGGGGCAGATACAAGAGACCCAGTACTTC. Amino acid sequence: CASSLGQIQETQYF. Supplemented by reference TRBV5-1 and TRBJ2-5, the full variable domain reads KAGVTQTPRYLIKTRGQQVTLSCSPISGHRSVSWYQQTPGQGLQFLFEYFSETQRNKGNFPGRFSGRQFSNSRSEMNVSTLELGDSALYLCASSLGQIQETQYFGPGTRLLVL.

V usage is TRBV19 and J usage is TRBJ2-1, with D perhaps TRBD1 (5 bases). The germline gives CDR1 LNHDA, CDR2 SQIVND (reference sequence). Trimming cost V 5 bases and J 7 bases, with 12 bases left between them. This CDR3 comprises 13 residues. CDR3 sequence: CASSGYSGNEQFF. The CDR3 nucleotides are TGTGCCAGTAGTGGGTACTCAGGGAATGAGCAGTTCTTC.

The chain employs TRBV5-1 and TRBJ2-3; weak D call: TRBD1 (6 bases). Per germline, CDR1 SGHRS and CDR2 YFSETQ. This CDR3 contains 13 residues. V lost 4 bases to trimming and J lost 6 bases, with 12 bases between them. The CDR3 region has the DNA TGCGCCAGCAGCCCCTACAGGGTTGATACGCAGTATTTT. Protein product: CASSPYRVDTQYF.

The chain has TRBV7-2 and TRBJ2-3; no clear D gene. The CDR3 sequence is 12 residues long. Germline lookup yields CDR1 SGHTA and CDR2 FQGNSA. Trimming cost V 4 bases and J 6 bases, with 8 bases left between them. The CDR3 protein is CASSSLRDTQYF. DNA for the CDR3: TGTGCCAGCAGCTCACTCAGGGATACGCAGTATTTT.

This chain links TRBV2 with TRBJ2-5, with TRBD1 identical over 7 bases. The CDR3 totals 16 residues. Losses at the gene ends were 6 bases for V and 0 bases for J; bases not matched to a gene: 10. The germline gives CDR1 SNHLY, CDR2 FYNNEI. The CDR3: CASRRVGQRNQETQYF. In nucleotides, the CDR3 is TGTGCCAGCAGGAGGGTGGGACAGCGAAACCAAGAGACCCAGTACTTC. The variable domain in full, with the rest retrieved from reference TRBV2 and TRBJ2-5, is EPEVTQTPSHQVTQMGQEVILRCVPISNHLYFYWYRQILGQKVEFLVSFYNNEISEKSEIFDDQFSVERPDGSNFTLKIRSTKLEDSAMYFCASRRVGQRNQETQYFGPGTRLLVL.

The CDR3 region is CASSLAAHYGYTF. DNA for the CDR3: TGTGCCAGCAGTTTAGCAGCGCACTATGGCTACACCTTC. The rearrangement links TRBV28 to TRBJ1-2; D gene unclear. Per germline, CDR1 MDHEN and CDR2 SYDVKM. This CDR3 has 13 amino acids. The V end lost 2 bases, the J end lost 3 bases, and 7 bases lay between the germline ends.

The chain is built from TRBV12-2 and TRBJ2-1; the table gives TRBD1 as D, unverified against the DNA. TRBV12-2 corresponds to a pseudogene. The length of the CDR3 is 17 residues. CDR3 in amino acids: CASRFPPWGQGGNEQFF. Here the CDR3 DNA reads TGTGCAAGTCGCTTCCCCCCGTGGGGACAGGGAGGCAATGAGCAGTTCTTC.

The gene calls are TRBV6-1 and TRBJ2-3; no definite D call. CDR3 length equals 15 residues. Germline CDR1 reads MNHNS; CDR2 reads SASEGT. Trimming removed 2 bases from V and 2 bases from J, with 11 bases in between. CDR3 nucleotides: TGTGCCAGCAGTGAATCCGGCGGAAACACAGATACGCAGTATTTT. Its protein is CASSESGGNTDTQYF.